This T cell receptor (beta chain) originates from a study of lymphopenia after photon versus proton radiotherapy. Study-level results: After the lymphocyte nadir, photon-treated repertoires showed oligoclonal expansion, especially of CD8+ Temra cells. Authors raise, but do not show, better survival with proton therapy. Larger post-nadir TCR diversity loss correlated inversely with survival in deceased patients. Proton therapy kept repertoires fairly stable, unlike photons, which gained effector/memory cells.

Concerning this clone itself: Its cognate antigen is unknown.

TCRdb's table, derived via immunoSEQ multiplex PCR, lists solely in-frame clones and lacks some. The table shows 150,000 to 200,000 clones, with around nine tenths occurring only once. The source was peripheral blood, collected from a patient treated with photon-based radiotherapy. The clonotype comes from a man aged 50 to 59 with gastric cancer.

The CDR3 sequence: CSAKKLDNEQFF. In DNA form, the CDR3 reads TGCAGCGCCAAAAAACTGGACAATGAGCAGTTCTTC. The V gene is TRBV29-1, the J gene TRBJ2-1; D is undetermined. The V and J ends lost 7 bases and 5 bases respectively, with 12 bases between them. This CDR3 region has 12 residues. The germline V gene has CDR1 SQVTM and CDR2 ANQGSEA.